A selection of T cell receptor beta chains follows, all from one sample in a study of B cell selection in AIRE deficiency. Profiling relied on immunoSEQ multiplex PCR, and the TCRdb table lists in-frame clones only, not all of them. The sample yields about 22,000 clones, 92% seen once. What was sequenced was CD4+CD25+ Tregs sorted from PBMCs. The receptors derive from a human donor in good health. Both conserved end residues are part of each CDR3. A D gene is named only where the DNA matches it firmly. Clone sizes are given selectively: once, few, many, or a class where the clone is expanded.

-	TRBV27	TRBJ1-4	-	CASSPRRDEKLFF	TGTGCCAGCAGCCCCAGAAGGGATGAAAAACTGTTTTTT
-	TRBV7-6	TRBJ1-4	-	CASSLGGGGFKLFF	TGTGCCAGCAGCTTAGGAGGTGGAGGGTTCAAACTGTTTTTT
TRBD1	TRBV7-2	TRBJ2-2	-	CASSLAPFDRGGGGELFF	TGTGCCAGCAGCTTAGCACCCTTCGACAGGGGCGGTGGCGGGGAGCTGTTTTTT
-	TRBV18	TRBJ1-1	-	CASSPIVGDKGTEAFF	TGTGCCAGCTCACCGATTGTAGGGGACAAAGGAACTGAAGCTTTCTTT
-	TRBV6-5	TRBJ2-7	-	CASSYSLAAGEQYF	TGTGCCAGCAGTTACTCGTTGGCGGCTGGGGAGCAGTACTTC
-	TRBV7-7	TRBJ1-1	-	CASSLAQNTEAFF	TGTGCTAGCAGCTTAGCGCAGAACACTGAAGCTTTCTTT
TRBD1	TRBV27	TRBJ1-2	-	CASSSTGRNYGYTF	TGTGCCAGCAGTTCGACAGGGAGAAACTATGGCTACACCTTC
TRBD1	TRBV9	TRBJ1-2	few	CASSPTDRGYGYTF	TGTGCCAGCAGCCCGACGGACAGGGGATATGGCTACACCTTC
TRBD2	TRBV28	TRBJ2-7	-	CASGLAGSYEQYF	TGTGCCAGCGGACTAGCGGGATCCTACGAGCAGTACTTC
-	TRBV5-6	TRBJ2-5	-	CASRLQGLQETQYF	TGTGCCAGCAGGTTACAGGGCCTCCAAGAGACCCAGTACTTC
TRBD1	TRBV7-6	TRBJ2-2	-	CASSLDRGQTGELFF	TGTGCCAGCAGCTTGGACAGGGGGCAAACCGGGGAGCTGTTTTTT
-	TRBV5-4	TRBJ1-2	-	CASSLAGLRWTF	TGTGCCAGCAGCTTGGCAGGGTTGAGGTGGACCTTC
TRBD1	TRBV11-2	TRBJ1-2	-	CASSLGQGASGYTF	TGTGCCAGCAGCTTAGGACAGGGGGCTTCTGGCTACACCTTC